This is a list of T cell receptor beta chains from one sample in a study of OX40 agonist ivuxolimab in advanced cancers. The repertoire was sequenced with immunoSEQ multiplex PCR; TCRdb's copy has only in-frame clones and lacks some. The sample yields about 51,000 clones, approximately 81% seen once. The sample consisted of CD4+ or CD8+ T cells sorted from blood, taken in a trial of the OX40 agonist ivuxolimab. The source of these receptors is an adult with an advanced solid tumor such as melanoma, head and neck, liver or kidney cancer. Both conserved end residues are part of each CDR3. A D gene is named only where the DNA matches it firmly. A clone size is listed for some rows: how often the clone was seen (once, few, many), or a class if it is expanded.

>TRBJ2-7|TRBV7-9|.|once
TGTGCCAGCAGCCAGGACAGATCCTTGGACGAGCAGTACTTC
CASSQDRSLDEQYF
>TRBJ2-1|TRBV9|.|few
TGTGCCAGCAGCCCACTTCGATCAGCTGAGCAGTTCTTC
CASSPLRSAEQFF
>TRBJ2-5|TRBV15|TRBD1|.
TGTGCCACCAGCAGACAACTTGGGACAGGGGGGGAGACCCAGTACTTC
CATSRQLGTGGETQYF
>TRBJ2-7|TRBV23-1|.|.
TGCGCCAGCAGTCAGGACACCTACGAGCAGTACTTC
CASSQDTYEQYF
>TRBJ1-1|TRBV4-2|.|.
TGTGCCAGCAGCCAAGAAGAGGGAGCGGATACCACTGAAGCTTTCTTT
CASSQEEGADTTEAFF
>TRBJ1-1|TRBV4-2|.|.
TGTGCCAGCAGCCAAGTCGGGGGGGGAACAGGGTTCGCTGAAGCTTTCTTT
CASSQVGGGTGFAEAFF
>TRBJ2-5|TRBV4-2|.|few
TGTGCCAGCAGCTCAGGGGTCTCGCTTCAAGAGACCCAGTACTTC
CASSSGVSLQETQYF
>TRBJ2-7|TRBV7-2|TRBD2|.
TGTGCCAGCAGCCTCCGAACGAGGACTAGCGCCCTTGCCTACGAGCAGTACTTC
CASSLRTRTSALAYEQYF
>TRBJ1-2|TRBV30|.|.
TGTGCCTGGAGTCCGGATGGGGATAACTATGGCTACACCTTC
CAWSPDGDNYGYTF
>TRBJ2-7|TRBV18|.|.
TGTGCCAGCTCATCCCCGGGCAGGGCCTACGAGCAGTACTTC
CASSSPGRAYEQYF
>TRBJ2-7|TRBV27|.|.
TGTGCCAGCAGTTTCAGGGGATCGGCCTACGAGCAGTACTTC
CASSFRGSAYEQYF
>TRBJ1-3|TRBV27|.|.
TGTGCCAGCAGTCGATACTGGGCCCCCGCTCTAAACACCATATATTTT
CASSRYWAPALNTIYF
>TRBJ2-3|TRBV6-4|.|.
TGTGCCAGCAGTAGGGACAGCACAGATACGCAGTATTTT
CASSRDSTDTQYF
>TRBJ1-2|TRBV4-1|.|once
TGCGCCAGCAGCCAAGGTAACTATGGCTACACCTTC
CASSQGNYGYTF
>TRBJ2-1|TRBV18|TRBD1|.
TGTGCCAGCTCCAGGACAGGGGGCAAGGATGAGCAGTTCTTC
CASSRTGGKDEQFF
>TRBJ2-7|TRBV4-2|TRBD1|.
TGTGCCAGCAGCCAAGGATGGGGACAGGGTTACCACTACGAGCAGTACTTC
CASSQGWGQGYHYEQYF
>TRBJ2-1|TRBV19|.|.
TGTGCCAGTAGTACCCGCTCCTACAATGAGCAGTTCTTC
CASSTRSYNEQFF
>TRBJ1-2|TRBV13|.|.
TGTGCCAGCAGCTTAGAAGCAGGGGTGGATGGCTACACCTTC
CASSLEAGVDGYTF
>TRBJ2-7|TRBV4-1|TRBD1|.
TGCGCCAGCAGCCAAACGGGACAGGGGGTAGACGAGCAGTACTTC
CASSQTGQGVDEQYF
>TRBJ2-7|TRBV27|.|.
TGTGCCAGCAGTTTATCACCGGGACAAAACTACGAGCAGTACTTC
CASSLSPGQNYEQYF
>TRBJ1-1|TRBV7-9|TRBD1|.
TGTGCCAGCAGCTTAGGACAGGGGGTGAACACTGAAGCTTTCTTT
CASSLGQGVNTEAFF
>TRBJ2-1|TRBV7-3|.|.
TGTGCCAGCAGCTTAACGGCCCAGAGCTCCTACAATGAGCAGTTCTTC
CASSLTAQSSYNEQFF
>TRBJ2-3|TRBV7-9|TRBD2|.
TGTGCCAGCAGAGTGAGCGGGGGCGACGATACGCAGTATTTT
CASRVSGGDDTQYF
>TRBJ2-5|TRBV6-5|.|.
TGTGCCAGCAGTTACGCGGACAGCTCCCAAGAGACCCAGTACTTC
CASSYADSSQETQYF
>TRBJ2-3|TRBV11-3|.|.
TGTGCCAGCAGCTTCGGGACCTCAGATACGCAGTATTTT
CASSFGTSDTQYF
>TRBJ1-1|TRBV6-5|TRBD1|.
TGTGCCAGCAGTTCTCAGGGGGCAGGTACTGAAGCTTTCTTT
CASSSQGAGTEAFF
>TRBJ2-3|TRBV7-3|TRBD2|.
TGTGCCAGCAGCTTAGGGTTTGCGGGAGAGACAGATACGCAGTATTTT
CASSLGFAGETDTQYF
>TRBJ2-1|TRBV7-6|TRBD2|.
TGTGCCAGCAGCTTGGGCGGGAGGGAGGTTTACAATGAGCAGTTCTTC
CASSLGGREVYNEQFF
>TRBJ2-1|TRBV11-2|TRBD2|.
TGTGCCAGCAGCTTAGATCCCCGGATCAGGCGAGCGGGAGACTACAATGAGCAGTTCTTC
CASSLDPRIRRAGDYNEQFF
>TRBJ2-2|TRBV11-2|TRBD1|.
TGTGCCAGCAGCTTATGGGGACAGGGACGGTGGACCGGGGAGCTGTTTTTT
CASSLWGQGRWTGELFF
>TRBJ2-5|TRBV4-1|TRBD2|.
TGCGCCAGCAGCCAAGAAGGCAGGGAGGGGGAGACCCAGTACTTC
CASSQEGREGETQYF